One and the same sample provided the 14 T cell receptor beta chains below, sequenced in a study of T cell clones after liver transplantation. Repertoires were generated with immunoSEQ multiplex PCR, while TCRdb's copy carries only in-frame clones and drops some. The profile shows under 55,000 clones, approximately 87% of them singletons. The material sequenced was CD8+ T cells from blood, taken 12 months after liver transplant. These receptors all come from a human patient who received a liver transplant. Some T cells may be the graft donor's.

The chain recombines TRBV27 with TRBJ2-1, with TRBD1 matching 7 bases. The CDR3 extends over 15 amino acids. J gave up 1 base and V 2 bases, and 2 bases lay outside the gene matches. Looked up from germline, CDR1 is MNHEY and CDR2 is SMNVEV (reference sequence). The CDR3 sequence: CASSLEQGSYNEQFF. CDR3 in DNA: TGTGCCAGCAGTTTAGAACAGGGGTCCTACAATGAGCAGTTCTTC.

This chain connects TRBV7-6 to TRBJ2-7, with 11 bases that match TRBD2. The CDR3 covers 18 residues. Germline values: CDR1 SGHVS, CDR2 FNYEAQ. V dropped 3 bases and J dropped 5; count of bases not matched to a gene: 15. The CDR3 spells CASSFTSGSVVSSHEQYF. The CDR3 DNA is TGTGCCAGCAGCTTTACTAGCGGGAGTGTAGTTAGTTCCCACGAGCAGTACTTC.

This clone has only a few counts. The chain employs TRBV6-6 and TRBJ2-1, with D hard to call. The V end lost 0 bases, the J end lost 7 bases, and 7 bases lay between the germline ends. The germline V gene has CDR1 MNHNY and CDR2 SVGAGI (reference sequence). This CDR3 has 13 amino acids. Here the CDR3 reads CASSYSTSNEQFF. The DNA for the CDR3 is TGTGCCAGCAGTTACTCGACCAGTAATGAGCAGTTCTTC.

This chain links TRBV19 with TRBJ1-5, with D unclear. Germline V gene lookup returns CDR1 LNHDA and CDR2 SQIVND (reference sequence). The ends were cut back, 3 bases at V and 0 bases at J, with 18 bases in the middle. The CDR3 is made up of 18 amino acids. The DNA for the CDR3 is TGTGCCAGTAGTATGAAAATCCGCCTCGGCAATAGCAATCAGCCCCAGCATTTT. It translates to CASSMKIRLGNSNQPQHF.

The CDR3 here is CASSPPLGQGHGYTF. The CDR3 DNA reads as TGTGCCAGCAGCCCCCCGTTGGGACAGGGCCATGGCTACACCTTC. The V gene is TRBV7-2, the J gene TRBJ1-2; 9 positions match TRBD1. Germline V gene lookup returns CDR1 SGHTA and CDR2 FQGNSA. This CDR3 is built from 15 residues. V shed 5 bases, J shed 6 bases, and the junction held 10 bases outside the gene matches.

V gene TRBV19 combines with J gene TRBJ2-1; 7 bases map to TRBD1. The germline gives CDR1 LNHDA, CDR2 SQIVND (reference sequence). V was pared by 6 bases and J by 0 bases, with 17 bases of the junction left unmatched. The CDR3 length is 19 residues. CDR3: CASSWTGLRGRSSYNEQFF. For the CDR3, the DNA is TGTGCCAGTAGCTGGACAGGTTTAAGGGGCCGGAGCTCCTACAATGAGCAGTTCTTC.

The CDR3 is CASSSPSGIAGGPTDTQYF. DNA of the CDR3: TGTGCCAGCAGTTCTCCCTCCGGCATAGCGGGAGGGCCGACAGATACGCAGTATTTT. This chain uses TRBV11-2 with TRBJ2-3; 11 bases align to TRBD2. The CDR3 totals 19 residues. The V segment lost 6 bases and the J segment 3 bases; nucleotides outside the gene matches: 17. Germline CDR1 and CDR2: SGHAT and FQNNGV.

The chain couples TRBV9 to TRBJ2-7; TRBD2 matches at 13 bases. With 3 bases clipped from V and 0 bases from J, the junction kept 6 bases outside the gene matches. The CDR3 has 17 residues. Looked up from germline, CDR1 is SGDLS and CDR2 is YYNGEE. The CDR3: CASSDGLAGESSYEQYF. The CDR3 region has the DNA TGTGCCAGCAGCGATGGACTAGCGGGAGAGAGCTCCTACGAGCAGTACTTC.

This clone showed up just a few times. The chain joins TRBV7-9 to TRBJ2-7; 9 nucleotides agree with TRBD2. Trimming removed 7 bases from V and 0 bases from J; junction bases left unmatched: 7. The length of the CDR3 is 15 residues. Germline V lookup: CDR1 SEHNR, CDR2 FQNEAQ (reference sequence). CDR3 DNA: TGTGCCAGCAACCTGGGCGGGAGGGCCTCCTACGAGCAGTACTTC. Translated: CASNLGGRASYEQYF.

V gene TRBV27 combines with J gene TRBJ1-2; 8 bases are a match to TRBD1. V shed 6 bases and J 3 bases; nucleotides not matched to a gene: 18. The CDR3 covers 18 residues. Looked up from germline, CDR1 is MNHEY and CDR2 is SMNVEV (reference sequence). The CDR3 region is CASSTRGQVRLGDYGYTF. The CDR3 DNA reads TGTGCCAGCAGCACGCGGGGACAGGTGAGGTTGGGCGACTATGGCTACACCTTC.

The CDR3 protein is CASSLGSYEQYF. The CDR3 nucleotides are TGTGCCAGCAGCCTCGGTTCCTACGAGCAGTACTTC. The chain joins TRBV6-5 to TRBJ2-7, with D unclear. V was pared by 6 bases and J by 1 base, with 7 bases between. The CDR3 totals 12 residues. Germline lookup yields CDR1 MNHEY and CDR2 SVGAGI.

The chain combines TRBV11-2 with TRBJ2-7, with 9 positions matching TRBD1. The germline V gene has CDR1 SGHAT and CDR2 FQNNGV. V dropped 5 bases and J dropped 3; count of bases not matched to a gene: 5. The CDR3 runs to 14 residues. DNA for the CDR3: TGTGCCAGCAGCACCGGGACAGGGCTCTACGAGCAGTACTTC. It yields the protein CASSTGTGLYEQYF.

The V gene is TRBV11-2, the J gene TRBJ2-1; D is perhaps TRBD2 (7 bases). The CDR3 spans 15 residues. The germline gives CDR1 SGHAT, CDR2 FQNNGV. Trimming removed 5 bases at V and 5 bases at J, with 16 bases between. This chain's CDR3 is CASSPKGGSDNEQFF. The CDR3 coding sequence is TGTGCCAGCAGCCCTAAGGGGGGGTCCGACAATGAGCAGTTCTTC.

The V gene is TRBV9, the J gene TRBJ2-3, with D possibly matching TRBD2 (5 bases). The CDR3 has 16 amino acids. V was trimmed by 0 bases and J by 2 bases, leaving 13 bases between them. Germline lookup yields CDR1 SGDLS and CDR2 YYNGEE. CDR3 nucleotides: TGTGCCAGCAGCGTAGGGACTTATCTTCCCACAGATACGCAGTATTTT. This translates into CASSVGTYLPTDTQYF.